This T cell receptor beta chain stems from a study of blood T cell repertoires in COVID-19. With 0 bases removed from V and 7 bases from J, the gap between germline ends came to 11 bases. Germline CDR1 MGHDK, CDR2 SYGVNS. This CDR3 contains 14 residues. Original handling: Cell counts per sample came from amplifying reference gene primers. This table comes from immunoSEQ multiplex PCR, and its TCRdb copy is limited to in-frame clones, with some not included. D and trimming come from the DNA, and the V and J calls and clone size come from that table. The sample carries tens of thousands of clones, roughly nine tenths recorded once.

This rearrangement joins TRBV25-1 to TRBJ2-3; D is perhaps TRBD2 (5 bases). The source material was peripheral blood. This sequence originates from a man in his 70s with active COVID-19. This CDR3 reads CASSEYGVRYTQYF. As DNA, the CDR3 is TGTGCCAGCAGTGAATACGGGGTTCGGTATACGCAGTATTTT.